The source of this T cell receptor beta chain is a study of shared T cell receptors in the human thymus. This CDR3 is 14 amino acids long. Germline CDR1 and CDR2: KGHSH and LQKENI. The V gene end was trimmed by 3 bases and the J gene end by 4 bases; junction bases not matched to a gene: 4. Repertoires were generated with immunoSEQ multiplex PCR, while TCRdb's copy carries only in-frame clones and drops some. The sample gives 500,000 to 850,000 clones, about 90% of which show up once; just under 0.0095% is in the top ten. This sample was shared with a second study, whose subject was human thymus T cells. From that study: Donors were healthy Finnish babies undergoing corrective operations for congenital heart defects.

The sequencing input was thymocytes. The chain links TRBV18 to TRBJ1-2, with 8 nucleotides matching TRBD1. The sequence was collected from a boy in the first two years of life with a congenital heart defect. The CDR3 region has the DNA TGTGCCAGCTCACCCCCAGGGGGCATCTATGGCTACACCTTC. Protein sequence: CASSPPGGIYGYTF.